This T cell receptor (beta chain) was sequenced for a study of blood T cells in healthy people across ages (dated by TCRdb to about 2015). Background for the entire study: In model experiments, roughly one uniquely barcoded TCR beta cDNA molecule per two T cells was captured by template switching. To avoid experimental bias, donors of different ages were distributed randomly across sequencing lanes. Four age groups were formed from the donors: young (average 16 years), middle-aged (approximately 39), aged (over 55) and long-lived (around 80). The study analyzed two additional independent replicas of 1 million unique cDNA reads from the same blood draw for two donors, one aged 18 to 30 and one aged 80 or older. To track age-related changes in TCR beta repertoire diversity, the study relied on deep sequencing normalized with unique cDNA molecular identifiers.

The junction carries 15 bases between V and J, which are trimmed by 4 bases and 2 bases respectively. From its cysteine to its phenylalanine, the CDR3 spans 16 amino acids. Solely the CDR3 DNA is kept, with 48 bases framed from the first base. The germline V gene specifies MGHDK as CDR1 and SYGVNS as CDR2. Systemically healthy Caucasian individuals from Russia, roughly 40 in total and aged about 6 to 90 years, were included as donors. Each donor gave approximately 9.3 milliliters of peripheral blood, collected into EDTA-treated Vacutainer tubes. PBMCs were isolated by Ficoll-Paque density-gradient centrifugation, with at least 6.5 million obtained per sample. Trizol reagent was used to extract total RNA from PBMCs, with at least 6 micrograms per sample. For every donor, flow cytometry on a PBMC aliquot measured the percentage of naive CD45RAhigh/CD27high T cells. Broad study findings and their caveats: The percentage of naive T cells measured by flow cytometry correlated strongly with observed TCR beta diversity. Conclusive comparison of naive and antigen-experienced compartments was prevented by the profiling of bulk unsorted PBMCs. The long-lived group showed more naive CD4+ T cells, fewer expanded clones and increased TCR diversity than the aged group, suggesting age selection. The CMV infection status of donors was not known, potentially confounding age-related changes in expanded clonotypes. Observed TCR beta diversity per million T cells fell roughly linearly with age, and a significant reduction was already apparent by age roughly 41. Total diversity estimates from one million sequenced T cells were considered lower bounds and underestimates.

Receptor libraries were prepared by 5' RACE. Sequencing relied on an Illumina HiSeq 2500. A second PCR of roughly 6 to 11 cycles was run with a J-beta primer mix and a sample-barcoded 5' primer. A template-switch 5' adaptor carrying 12 random nucleotides introduced a unique molecular identifier onto each TCR beta cDNA molecule. At least 2.5 million CDR3-containing paired-end reads were obtained from each sample. First-strand cDNA synthesis was performed from all RNA using the Mint cDNA synthesis kit, with priming by a TRBC-specific oligonucleotide. Following uracil-DNA glycosylase treatment, all cDNA underwent a first 18-cycle PCR with the universal primers M1SS and BC2_uni_R. In the source study's methods: For normalization, 1 million high-quality reads were randomly selected from each sample, with every read carrying a distinct molecular identifier. Reads with shared molecular identifiers were discarded instead of being binned into consensus sequences. MiTCR, with a Q25 quality threshold and the strictest error-elimination algorithm, was used for CDR3 identification, clonotype clustering and error correction. A nonparametric unseen species model with Euler transformation was used to estimate lower-bound total TCR beta diversity. TCRdb ran its own pipeline on the public reads, namely fastp trimming at Q25 and MiXCR clone calling, and kept in-frame beta chains. All rows with the same CDR3 protein become a single entry with the most common DNA and genes. None of the V and J calls come from the authors' own analysis; TCRdb made them. Within this sample are approximately 600,000 distinct CDR3 sequences, with about 54% of them counted one time only. The top ten hold around 37% of the sample.

To note about this clonotype: Its antigen remains unidentified. There are no base qualities to consult, and no much larger clone falls within one base.

The sample taken for sequencing was blood. The sequence came from a man aged 55 to 69 in good health. The chain is encoded by TRBV25-1 joined to TRBJ2-1, with the D gene too uncertain to name. Here is the DNA: TGTGCCAGCAGTGGAAAAATAGATACTCCCTACAATGAGCAGTTCTTC. It is translated as CASSGKIDTPYNEQFF.